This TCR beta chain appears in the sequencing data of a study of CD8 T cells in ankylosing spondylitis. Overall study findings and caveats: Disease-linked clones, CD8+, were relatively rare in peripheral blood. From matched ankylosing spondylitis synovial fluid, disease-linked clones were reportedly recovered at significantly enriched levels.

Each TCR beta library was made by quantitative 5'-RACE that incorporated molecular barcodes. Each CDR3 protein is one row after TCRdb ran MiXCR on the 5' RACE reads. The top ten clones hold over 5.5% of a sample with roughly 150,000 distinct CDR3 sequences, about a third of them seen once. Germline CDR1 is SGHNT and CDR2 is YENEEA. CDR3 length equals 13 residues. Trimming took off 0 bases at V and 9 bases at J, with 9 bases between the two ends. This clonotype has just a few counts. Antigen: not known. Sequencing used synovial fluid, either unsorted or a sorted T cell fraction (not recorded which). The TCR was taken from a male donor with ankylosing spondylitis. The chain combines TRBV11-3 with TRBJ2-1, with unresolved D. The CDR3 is CASSLEGNAEQFF. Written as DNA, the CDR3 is TGTGCCAGCAGCTTAGAGGGCAACGCTGAGCAGTTCTTC.